This entry is about one T cell receptor beta chain. The antigen remains unidentified. Profiled with immunoSEQ multiplex PCR; TCRdb holds only in-frame clones, not every one. The sample records tens of thousands of clones, 81% being singletons. The data were taken from a study of OX40 agonist ivuxolimab in advanced cancers. Study summary: Patients were infused with ivuxolimab every 2 weeks at 0.01 to 10 mg/kg. Three patients, one with hepatocellular carcinoma and two with cutaneous melanoma, achieved partial responses.

V gave up 3 bases and J gave up 2 bases, with 13 bases separating them. Germline CDR1 MNHNS, CDR2 SASEGT. The CDR3 runs 16 residues. Study findings and constraints: Some patients without response likewise showed low normalized clonal expansion. Fewer expanded clones were found on average in CD4+ than in CD8+ T cells.

This chain uses TRBV6-1 with TRBJ1-4; possibly TRBD1 for D (5 bases). This TCR derives from an adult with an advanced solid tumor such as melanoma, head and neck, liver or kidney cancer. Sequenced material: CD4+ or CD8+ T cells sorted from blood, taken in a trial of the OX40 agonist ivuxolimab. CDR3 loop: CASSELGGTTNEKLFF. CDR3 DNA sequence: TGTGCCAGCAGTGAGTTGGGGGGGACCACTAATGAAAAACTGTTTTTT.